This T cell receptor beta chain was sequenced during a study of blood T cell repertoires in COVID-19. As for the study in general: In each case, the material was cDNA or gDNA derived from T cells, B-cell-depleted T cells, or PBMCs.

Patients at the Seattle site were enrolled during active infection and followed longitudinally. The CDR3 length is 17 residues. Trimming left V 2 bases short and J 1 base short, with 17 bases between. Germline values: CDR1 SEHNR, CDR2 FQNEAQ (reference sequence). Profiling relied on immunoSEQ multiplex PCR, and the TCRdb table lists in-frame clones only, not all of them. The profile covers around 93,000 clones, with 80% to 95% appearing a single time and approximately 7% taken by the ten largest. This sequence originates from a young man with COVID-19, enrolled during active disease. Sequencing was done on a sample of peripheral blood. V usage is TRBV7-9 and J usage is TRBJ1-1; the D gene is possibly TRBD1 (5 bases). CDR3 in DNA: TGTGCCAGCAGCTTACTAACAGGTATCGGACGGAACACTGAAGCTTTCTTT. It translates to CASSLLTGIGRNTEAFF.